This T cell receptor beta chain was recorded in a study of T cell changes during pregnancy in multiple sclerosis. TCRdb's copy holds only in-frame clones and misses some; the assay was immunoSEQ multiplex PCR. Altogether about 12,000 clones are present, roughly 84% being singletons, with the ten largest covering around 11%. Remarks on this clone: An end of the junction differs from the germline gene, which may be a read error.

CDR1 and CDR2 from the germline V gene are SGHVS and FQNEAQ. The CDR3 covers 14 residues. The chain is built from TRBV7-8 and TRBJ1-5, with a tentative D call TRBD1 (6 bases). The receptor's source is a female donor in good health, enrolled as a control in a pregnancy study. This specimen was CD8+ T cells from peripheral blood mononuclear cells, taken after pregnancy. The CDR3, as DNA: TGTGCCAGCAGCTTATCGACAGGCTATCATCCCCAGCATTTT. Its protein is CASSLSTGYHPQHF. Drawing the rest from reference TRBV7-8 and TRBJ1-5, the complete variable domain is GAGVSQSPRYKVAKRGQDVALRCDPISGHVSLFWYQQALGQGPEFLTYFQNEAQLDKSGLPSDRFFAERPEGSVSTLKIQRTQQEDSAVYLCASSLSTGYHPQHFGDGTRLSIL.